This is a list of T cell receptor beta chains from one sample in a study of blood T cell repertoires in COVID-19. Profiling relied on immunoSEQ multiplex PCR, and the TCRdb table lists in-frame clones only, not all of them. This table holds a few hundred thousand clones, over 75% found once. The sample was PBMCs or T cells enriched from blood (not recorded which). The source is a woman between 45 and 65 years old who had recovered from COVID-19. The CDR3 runs from the conserved cysteine through the conserved F or W. D genes are given only for firm matches. Clone size appears in some rows only: once, few, many, or a class for an expanded clone.

J: TRBJ2-7; size: -; V: TRBV10-2; D: TRBD2; CDR3: CASSEPMGRERSYEQYF; DNA: TGCGCCAGCAGTGAGCCCATGGGGCGGGAGAGGAGCTACGAGCAGTACTTC
J: TRBJ1-2; size: -; V: TRBV11-2; D: -; CDR3: CASSLNREHYGYTF; DNA: TGTGCCAGCAGCCTGAACAGGGAGCACTATGGCTACACCTTC
J: TRBJ1-5; size: -; V: TRBV27; D: TRBD1; CDR3: CASSYRQGDYQPQHF; DNA: TGTGCCAGCAGTTATAGACAGGGTGACTATCAGCCCCAGCATTTT
J: TRBJ2-3; size: -; V: TRBV10-3; D: TRBD2; CDR3: CATQLAGGGTQYF; DNA: TGTGCCACGCAACTAGCGGGAGGGGGCACGCAGTATTTT
J: TRBJ2-1; size: -; V: TRBV2; D: TRBD2; CDR3: CASSAGTSGPNRGFF; DNA: TGTGCCAGCAGTGCCGGGACTAGCGGGCCTAATAGAGGGTTCTTC
J: TRBJ1-2; size: few; V: TRBV7-3; D: TRBD1; CDR3: CASSPGTGYYGYTF; DNA: TGTGCCAGCAGCCCTGGGACAGGGTACTATGGCTACACCTTC
J: TRBJ2-3; size: -; V: TRBV3-1/TRBV3-2; D: -; CDR3: CASSPRSSSTDTQYF; DNA: TGTGCCAGCAGCCCCAGAAGTTCCAGCACAGATACGCAGTATTTT
J: TRBJ2-7; size: many; V: TRBV21-1; D: -; CDR3: CASSQVTSGTYEQYF; DNA: TGTGCCAGCAGCCAAGTGACTAGCGGTACCTACGAGCAGTACTTC
J: TRBJ1-5; size: -; V: TRBV27; D: TRBD1; CDR3: CASSRQGNGNQPQHF; DNA: TGTGCCAGCAGTAGACAGGGGAACGGCAATCAGCCCCAGCATTTT
J: TRBJ1-5; size: -; V: TRBV18; D: -; CDR3: CASSPLREQPQHF; DNA: TGTGCCAGCTCACCCCTTCGGGAGCAGCCCCAGCATTTT
J: TRBJ1-1; size: -; V: TRBV27; D: -; CDR3: CASSRGGPTEAFF; DNA: TGTGCCAGCAGTAGGGGGGGCCCTACTGAAGCTTTCTTT
J: TRBJ1-4; size: many; V: TRBV10-3; D: TRBD1; CDR3: CAISDGQGAEKLFF; DNA: TGTGCCATCAGTGACGGACAGGGGGCGGAAAAACTGTTTTTT
J: TRBJ1-3; size: -; V: TRBV5-5; D: -; CDR3: CASSLERGYHSGNTIYF; DNA: TGTGCCAGCAGCTTGGAGCGAGGTTACCACTCTGGAAACACCATATATTTT
J: TRBJ2-1; size: -; V: TRBV5-4; D: -; CDR3: CASSFPGSSYNEQFF; DNA: TGTGCCAGCAGCTTTCCGGGGAGCTCCTACAATGAGCAGTTCTTC
J: TRBJ2-7; size: -; V: TRBV6-5; D: -; CDR3: CASKGGGSYEQYF; DNA: TGTGCCAGCAAGGGCGGAGGGTCCTACGAGCAGTACTTC
J: TRBJ1-6; size: -; V: TRBV6-6; D: -; CDR3: CASTQGALPHF; DNA: TGTGCCAGCACACAAGGGGCCCTGCCTCACTTT
J: TRBJ1-5; size: -; V: TRBV6-5; D: -; CDR3: CASLEWSGNQPQHF; DNA: TGTGCCAGCCTCGAATGGTCGGGCAATCAGCCCCAGCATTTT
J: TRBJ1-5; size: -; V: TRBV12-3/TRBV12-4; D: -; CDR3: CASTYRWNQPQHF; DNA: TGTGCCAGCACCTACAGGTGGAATCAGCCCCAGCATTTT
J: TRBJ2-3; size: -; V: TRBV14; D: TRBD1; CDR3: CASSQGGQGTDTQYF; DNA: TGTGCCAGCAGCCAAGGGGGACAGGGAACAGATACGCAGTATTTT
J: TRBJ1-5; size: -; V: TRBV6-5; D: TRBD1; CDR3: CASSPDRENQPQHF; DNA: TGTGCCAGCAGTCCTGACAGGGAGAATCAGCCCCAGCATTTT
J: TRBJ2-3; size: -; V: TRBV28; D: -; CDR3: CASSLARVSDTQYF; DNA: TGTGCCAGCAGTTTAGCGAGGGTCTCAGATACGCAGTATTTT
J: TRBJ1-4; size: -; V: TRBV5-1; D: TRBD1; CDR3: CASRMNPGQGLGTNEKLFF; DNA: TGCGCCAGCAGGATGAATCCGGGACAGGGACTTGGAACTAATGAAAAACTGTTTTTT